There are a few counts of the clone carrying this T cell receptor (beta chain). The antigen is unknown. This entry comes from a study of T cells after yellow fever vaccination. In making TCR cDNA, 5'RACE template switching added a universal primer site and UMIs to it. TCRdb recomputed calls from the 5' RACE reads with MiXCR, one row per CDR3 protein. The table shows hundreds of thousands of distinct CDR3 sequences, with about 12% occurring only once. The V gene's germline CDR1 is SQVTM and CDR2 ANQGSEA. J was trimmed by 1 base and V by 5 bases; bases with no gene match: 9. There are 15 residues in the CDR3. Study-level findings and limits: Abundant clonotypes from the bulk population could get into FACS-sorted repertoires as contaminants. A small proportion of clonotypes was detected in both the CD4 and CD8 compartments.

The specimen comprised PBMCs, sampled on the day of the yellow fever booster vaccination. The chain joins TRBV29-1 to TRBJ2-3; 7 bases are shared with TRBD1. The TCR originated in a man aged 25 to 40 who received the YFV17D yellow fever vaccine. CDR3 residues: CSVLGGDRRTDTQYF. CDR3 nucleotide sequence: TGCAGCGTTTTGGGTGGGGACAGACGCACAGATACGCAGTATTTT.